This TCR beta chain was recorded in a study of cytomegalovirus exposure and HLA in healthy donors. The PCR contained 60 Vbeta and 13 Jbeta primers. Assay used: immunoSEQ multiplex PCR; TCRdb lists only in-frame clones, some missing. The data show 150,000 or so clones, 80% to 85% seen once. Note on this clone: Its antigen is unidentified.

J lost 2 bases, V lost 3 bases, and 8 bases had no gene match. The germline V gene encodes CDR1 MNHEY and CDR2 SMNVEV (reference sequence). This CDR3 has 17 amino acids. Findings and limits, study-wide: A missense variant in DCLRE1C was later tied to TCR beta V- and J-gene trimming. In presence/absence analyses, roughly uniform sequencing depth across donors was assumed.

Sequenced material: PBMCs. This clonotype was obtained from a man between 25 and 39 years old in good health and CMV-seronegative. The J gene is TRBJ2-1, the V gene TRBV27; 9 positions match TRBD2. CDR3 loop: CASSFSGAGGPYNEQFF. Here the CDR3 DNA reads TGTGCCAGCAGTTTTTCCGGCGCGGGGGGGCCCTACAATGAGCAGTTCTTC.